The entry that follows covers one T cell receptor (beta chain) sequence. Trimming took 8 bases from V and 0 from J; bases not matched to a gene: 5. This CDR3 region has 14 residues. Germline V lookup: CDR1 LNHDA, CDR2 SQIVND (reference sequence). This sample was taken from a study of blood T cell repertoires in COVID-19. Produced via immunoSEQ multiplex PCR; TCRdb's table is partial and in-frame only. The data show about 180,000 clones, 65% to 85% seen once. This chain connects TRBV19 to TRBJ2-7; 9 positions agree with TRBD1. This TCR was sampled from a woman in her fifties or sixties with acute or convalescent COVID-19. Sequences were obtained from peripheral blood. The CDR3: CASADRGFSYEQYF. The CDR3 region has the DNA TGTGCCAGTGCGGACAGGGGTTTCTCCTACGAGCAGTACTTC.